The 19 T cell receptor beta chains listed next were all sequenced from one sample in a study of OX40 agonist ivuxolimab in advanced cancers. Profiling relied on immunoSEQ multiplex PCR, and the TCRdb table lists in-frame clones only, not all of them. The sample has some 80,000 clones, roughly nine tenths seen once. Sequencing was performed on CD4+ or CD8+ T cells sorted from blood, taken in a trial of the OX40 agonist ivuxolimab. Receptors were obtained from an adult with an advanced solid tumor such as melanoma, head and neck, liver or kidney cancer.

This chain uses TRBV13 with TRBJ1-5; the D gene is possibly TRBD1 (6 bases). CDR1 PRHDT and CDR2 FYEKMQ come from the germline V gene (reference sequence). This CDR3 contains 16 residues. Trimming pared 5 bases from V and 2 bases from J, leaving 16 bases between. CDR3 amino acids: CASSHFAAGGNQPQHF. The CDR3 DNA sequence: TGTGCCAGCAGCCATTTTGCGGCAGGGGGCAATCAGCCCCAGCATTTT.

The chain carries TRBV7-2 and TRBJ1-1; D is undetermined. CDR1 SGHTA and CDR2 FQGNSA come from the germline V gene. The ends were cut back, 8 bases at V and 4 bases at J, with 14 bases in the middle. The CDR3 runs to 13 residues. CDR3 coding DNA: TGTGCCAGCGGGCTTGATTCGCGCACTGAAGCTTTCTTT. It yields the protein CASGLDSRTEAFF.

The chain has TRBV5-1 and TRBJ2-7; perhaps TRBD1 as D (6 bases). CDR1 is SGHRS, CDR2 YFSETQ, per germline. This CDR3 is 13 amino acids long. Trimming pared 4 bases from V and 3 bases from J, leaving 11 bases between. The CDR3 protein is CASSTGQRYEQYF. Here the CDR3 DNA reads TGCGCCAGCAGCACCGGACAGCGCTACGAGCAGTACTTC.

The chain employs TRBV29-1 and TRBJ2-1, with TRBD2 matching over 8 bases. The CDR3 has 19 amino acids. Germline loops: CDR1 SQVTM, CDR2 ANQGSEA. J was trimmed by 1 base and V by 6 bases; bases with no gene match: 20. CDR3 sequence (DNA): TGCAGCGTGTCGGGGGGGATTCGTCAGGGCAAGAGGTCCTACAATGAGCAGTTCTTC. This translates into CSVSGGIRQGKRSYNEQFF.

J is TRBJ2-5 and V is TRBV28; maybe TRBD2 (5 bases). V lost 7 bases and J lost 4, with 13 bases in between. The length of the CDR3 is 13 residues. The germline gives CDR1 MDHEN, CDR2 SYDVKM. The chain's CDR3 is CASTEGGRETQYF. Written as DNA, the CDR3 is TGTGCCAGCACCGAGGGCGGGCGAGAGACCCAGTACTTC. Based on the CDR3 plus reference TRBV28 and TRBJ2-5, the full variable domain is DVKVTQSSRYLVKRTGEKVFLECVQDMDHENMFWYRQDPGLGLRLIYFSYDVKMKEKGDIPEGYSVSREKKERFSLILESASTNQTSMYLCASTEGGRETQYFGPGTRLLVL.

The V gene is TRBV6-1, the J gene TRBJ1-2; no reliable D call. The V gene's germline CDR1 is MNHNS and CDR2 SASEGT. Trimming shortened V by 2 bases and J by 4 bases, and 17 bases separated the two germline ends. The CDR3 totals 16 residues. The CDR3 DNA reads TGTGCCAGCAGTGAAAGAATGGACCGCTACGGCTATGGCTACACCTTC. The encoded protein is CASSERMDRYGYGYTF.

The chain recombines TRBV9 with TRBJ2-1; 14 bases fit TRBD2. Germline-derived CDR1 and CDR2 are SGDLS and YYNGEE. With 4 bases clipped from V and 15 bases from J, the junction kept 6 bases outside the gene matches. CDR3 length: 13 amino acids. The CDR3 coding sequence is TGTGCCAGCAGCTGGGGACTAGCGGGAGAGGGGTTCTTC. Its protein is CASSWGLAGEGFF. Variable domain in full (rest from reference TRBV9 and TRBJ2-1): DSGVTQTPKHLITATGQRVTLRCSPRSGDLSVYWYQQSLDQGLQFLIQYYNGEERAKGNILERFSAQQFPDLHSELNLSSLELGDSALYFCASSWGLAGEGFFGPGTRLTVL.

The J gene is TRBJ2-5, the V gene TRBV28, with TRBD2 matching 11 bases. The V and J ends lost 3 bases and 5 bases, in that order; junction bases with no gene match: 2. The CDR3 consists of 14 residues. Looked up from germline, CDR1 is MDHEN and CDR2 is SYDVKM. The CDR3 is CASSLPSGGETQYF. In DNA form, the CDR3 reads TGTGCCAGCAGTTTGCCTAGCGGGGGGGAGACCCAGTACTTC.

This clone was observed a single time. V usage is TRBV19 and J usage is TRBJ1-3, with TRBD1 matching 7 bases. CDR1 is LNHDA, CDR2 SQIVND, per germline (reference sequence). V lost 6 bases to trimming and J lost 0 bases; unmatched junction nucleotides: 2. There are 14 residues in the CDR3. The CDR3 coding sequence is TGTGCCAGTAGCGACAGGGCCTCTGGAAACACCATATATTTT. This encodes CASSDRASGNTIYF.

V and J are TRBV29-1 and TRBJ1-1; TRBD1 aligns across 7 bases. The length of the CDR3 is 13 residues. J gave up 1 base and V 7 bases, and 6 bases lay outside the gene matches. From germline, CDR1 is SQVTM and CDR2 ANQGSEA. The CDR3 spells CSAEGASNTEAFF. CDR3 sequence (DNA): TGCAGCGCCGAGGGGGCTTCGAACACTGAAGCTTTCTTT.

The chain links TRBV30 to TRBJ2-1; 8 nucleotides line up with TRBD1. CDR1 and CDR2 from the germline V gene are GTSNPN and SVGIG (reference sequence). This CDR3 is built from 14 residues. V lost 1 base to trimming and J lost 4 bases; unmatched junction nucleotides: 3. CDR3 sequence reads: CAWSAGQVYNEQFF. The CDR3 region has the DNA TGTGCCTGGAGTGCGGGACAGGTTTACAATGAGCAGTTCTTC.

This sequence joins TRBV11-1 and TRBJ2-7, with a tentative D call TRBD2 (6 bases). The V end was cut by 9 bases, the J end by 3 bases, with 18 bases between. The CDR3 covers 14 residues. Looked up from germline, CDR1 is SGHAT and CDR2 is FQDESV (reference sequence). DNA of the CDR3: TGTGCCAGTCGCAAGGCGATGGGGGGCTACGAGCAGTACTTC. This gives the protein CASRKAMGGYEQYF. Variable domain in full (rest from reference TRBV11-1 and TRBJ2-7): EAEVAQSPRYKITEKSQAVAFWCDPISGHATLYWYRQILGQGPELLVQFQDESVVDDSQLPKDRFSAERLKGVDSTLKIQPAELGDSAMYLCASRKAMGGYEQYFGPGTRLTVT.

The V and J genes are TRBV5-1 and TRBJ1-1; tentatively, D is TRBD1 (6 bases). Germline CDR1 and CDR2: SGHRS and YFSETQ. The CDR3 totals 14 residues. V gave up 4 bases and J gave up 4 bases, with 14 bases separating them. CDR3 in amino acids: CASSVGGGGTEAFF. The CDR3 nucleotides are TGCGCCAGCAGCGTCGGGGGCGGAGGCACTGAAGCTTTCTTT. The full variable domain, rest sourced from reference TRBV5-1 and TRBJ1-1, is KAGVTQTPRYLIKTRGQQVTLSCSPISGHRSVSWYQQTPGQGLQFLFEYFSETQRNKGNFPGRFSGRQFSNSRSEMNVSTLELGDSALYLCASSVGGGGTEAFFGQGTRLTVV.

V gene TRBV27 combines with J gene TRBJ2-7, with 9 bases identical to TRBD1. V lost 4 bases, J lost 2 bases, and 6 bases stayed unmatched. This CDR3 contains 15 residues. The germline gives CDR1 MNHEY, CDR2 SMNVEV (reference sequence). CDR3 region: CASSSGTGSTYEQYF. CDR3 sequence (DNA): TGTGCCAGCAGTTCAGGGACAGGGAGCACCTACGAGCAGTACTTC.

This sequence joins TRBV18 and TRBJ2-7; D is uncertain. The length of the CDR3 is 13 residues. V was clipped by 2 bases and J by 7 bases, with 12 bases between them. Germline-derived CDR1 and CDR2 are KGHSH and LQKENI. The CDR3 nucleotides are TGTGCCAGCTCACCAGACCTGGGAAGGGAGCAGTACTTC. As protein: CASSPDLGREQYF.

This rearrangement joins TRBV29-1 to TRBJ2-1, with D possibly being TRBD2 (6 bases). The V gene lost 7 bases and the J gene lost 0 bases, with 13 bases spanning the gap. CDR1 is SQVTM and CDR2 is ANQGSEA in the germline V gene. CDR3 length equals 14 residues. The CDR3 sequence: CSGEHGSSYNEQFF. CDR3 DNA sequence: TGCAGCGGCGAACACGGGAGCTCCTACAATGAGCAGTTCTTC.

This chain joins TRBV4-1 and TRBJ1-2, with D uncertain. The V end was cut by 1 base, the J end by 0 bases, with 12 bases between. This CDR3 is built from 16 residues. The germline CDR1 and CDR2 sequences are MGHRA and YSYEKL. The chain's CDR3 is CASSQVNAEANYGYTF. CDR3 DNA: TGCGCCAGCAGCCAAGTTAATGCAGAAGCTAACTATGGCTACACCTTC.

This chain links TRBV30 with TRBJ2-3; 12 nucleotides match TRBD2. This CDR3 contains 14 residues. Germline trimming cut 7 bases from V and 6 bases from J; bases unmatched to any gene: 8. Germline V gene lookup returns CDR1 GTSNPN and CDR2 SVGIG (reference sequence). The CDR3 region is CASTRLAGGDTQYF. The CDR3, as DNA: TGTGCCTCTACCCGGCTAGCGGGAGGGGATACGCAGTATTTT.

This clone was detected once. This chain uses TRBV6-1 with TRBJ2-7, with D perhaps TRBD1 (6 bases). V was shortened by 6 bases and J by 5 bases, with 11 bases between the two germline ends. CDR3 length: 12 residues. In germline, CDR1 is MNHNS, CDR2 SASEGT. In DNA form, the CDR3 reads TGTGCCAGCAGGGATCCAGGGGACGAGCAGTACTTC. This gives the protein CASRDPGDEQYF.